Given below is one T cell receptor (beta chain) in context. Its antigen is undetermined. From germline, CDR1 is LNHDA and CDR2 SQIVND (reference sequence). V lost 2 bases and J lost 5, with 16 bases in between. This CDR3 comprises 16 residues. The sample belongs to a study of graft-versus-host responses after intestinal transplantation. Data came from immunoSEQ multiplex PCR; TCRdb stores just in-frame clones and leaves some out. The table lists around 110,000 clones, about nine tenths of them singletons, with more than 0.15% in the top ten. This clonotype was obtained from a human donor who received an intestinal transplant. This rearrangement joins TRBV19 to TRBJ1-5; maybe TRBD1 (5 bases). Sequenced material: unstimulated CD4+ T cells sorted from spleen or lymph node cells, taken before intestinal transplant. This CDR3 is CASSIWHPGLDQPQHF. As DNA, the CDR3 is TGTGCCAGTAGTATATGGCACCCAGGGTTGGATCAGCCCCAGCATTTT.